This T cell receptor (beta chain) originates from a study of human T cells and chemical hapten exposure. On the study more broadly: The study traced per-sample TCR yield variation mainly to small differences in pooled library volumes.

Germline assignment: CDR1 DFQATT and CDR2 SNEGSKA (reference sequence). Trimming took 2 bases from V and 3 from J; bases not matched to a gene: 7. This CDR3 has 15 amino acids. Indicated time point: patch test 2, 6 weeks after DPC sensitization. Treatment in this sample: therapeutic diphenylcyclopropenone sensitization with weekly scalp DPC. Sequencing started from total RNA isolated from unfractionated whole blood. This clonotype was picked up many times. Individual cDNA molecules had unique molecular identifiers attached to them by the library. TCRdb reprocessed the RACE reads with MiXCR, giving one entry per CDR3 protein. The sample shows about 40,000 distinct CDR3 sequences, approximately 3.5% of them seen only once.

The sequence derives from a man aged 40-49 years with alopecia areata. Some clones in this sample may be carry-over from other donors' samples. The sequencing used whole blood, collected in connection with sensitization to the hapten diphenylcyclopropenone (DPC). The chain recombines TRBV20-1 with TRBJ2-5; 9 bases line up with TRBD2. As DNA, the CDR3 is TGCAGTGCTAGAATCTCTGGACTAGCGAAAGAGACCCAGTACTTC. It is translated as CSARISGLAKETQYF.